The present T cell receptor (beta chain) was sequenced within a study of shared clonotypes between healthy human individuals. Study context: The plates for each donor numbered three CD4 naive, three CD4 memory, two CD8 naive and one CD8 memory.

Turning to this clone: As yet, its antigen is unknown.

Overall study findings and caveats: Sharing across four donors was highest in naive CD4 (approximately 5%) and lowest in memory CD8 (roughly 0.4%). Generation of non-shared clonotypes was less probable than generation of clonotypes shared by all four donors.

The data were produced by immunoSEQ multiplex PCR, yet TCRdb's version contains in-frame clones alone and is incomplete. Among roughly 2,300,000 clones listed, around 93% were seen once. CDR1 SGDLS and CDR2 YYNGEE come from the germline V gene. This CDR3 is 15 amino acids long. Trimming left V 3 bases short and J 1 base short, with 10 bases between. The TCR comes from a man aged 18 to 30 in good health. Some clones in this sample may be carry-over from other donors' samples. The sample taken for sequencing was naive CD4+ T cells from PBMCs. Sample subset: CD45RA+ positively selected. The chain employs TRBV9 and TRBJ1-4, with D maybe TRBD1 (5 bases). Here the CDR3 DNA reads TGTGCCAGCAGCGGCTGGGACGGAACTAATGAAAAACTGTTTTTT. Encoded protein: CASSGWDGTNEKLFF. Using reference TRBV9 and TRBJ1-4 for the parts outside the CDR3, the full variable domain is DSGVTQTPKHLITATGQRVTLRCSPRSGDLSVYWYQQSLDQGLQFLIQYYNGEERAKGNILERFSAQQFPDLHSELNLSSLELGDSALYFCASSGWDGTNEKLFFGSGTQLSVL.